These 6 T cell receptor beta chains originate from one sample sequenced in a study of molecular identifiers for immune sequencing clone quantification. One entry per CDR3 protein, called by TCRdb with MiXCR from the PCR reads. This repertoire shows approximately 550,000 distinct CDR3 sequences, about 20% found once; its top ten account for 0.65% to 0.95%. Input material: naive CD8+ T cells from blood, with Jurkat cell RNA spiked in. The subset was: FACS-sorted CD8+CD4-CCR7+CD45RA+ naive T cells. The receptors derive from a human donor in good health. Some libraries in this study had Jurkat cell RNA spiked in.

Concerning this clonotype: This may stem from a read error, because a much larger clone lies one nucleotide away. The chain combines TRBV6-5 with TRBJ1-1; TRBD1 aligns across 7 bases. The CDR3 extends over 16 amino acids. Germline values: CDR1 MNHEY, CDR2 SVGAGI. V dropped 2 bases and J dropped 7; count of bases not matched to a gene: 13. This CDR3 reads CASSYGTSRQGIEAFF. The CDR3 DNA follows: TGTGCCAGCAGTTACGGGACCAGTCGACAGGGTATTGAAGCTTTCTTT.

This clonotype was seen at least ten times. V gene TRBV29-1 combines with J gene TRBJ2-5; TRBD2 agrees at 8 bases. J lost 0 bases, V lost 4 bases, and 4 bases had no gene match. Germline-derived CDR1 and CDR2 are SQVTM and ANQGSEA. This CDR3 has 14 amino acids. This CDR3 reads CSVVPGGYQETQYF. The CDR3 DNA reads as TGCAGCGTTGTTCCGGGGGGGTACCAAGAGACCCAGTACTTC.

In this sample, this clonotype turned up a few times. The rearrangement joins TRBV7-6 to TRBJ2-2, with D perhaps being TRBD1 or TRBD2 (5 bases each). This CDR3 contains 14 residues. Trimming removed 4 bases at V and 6 bases at J, with 12 bases between. Germline V lookup: CDR1 SGHVS, CDR2 FNYEAQ. CDR3 nucleotides: TGTGCCAGCAGCTCCCATGAGGGACCCGGGGAGCTGTTTTTT. Translation: CASSSHEGPGELFF.

This clonotype was seen only once. One end of the junction does not line up with germline, which may come from a read error. This chain uses TRBV2 with TRBJ1-1, with TRBD1 identical over 10 bases. Germline CDR1 SNHLY, CDR2 FYNNEI. This CDR3 has 17 residues. CDR3 DNA sequence: TGTGCCAGCAGTGTCGGGACAGGGGAGAGGGTGAACACTGAAGCTTCCTTT. Protein product: CASSVGTGERVNTEASF.

In this sample, this clonotype turned up many times. The rearrangement links TRBV29-1 to TRBJ2-7, with unresolved D. V shed 0 bases and J shed 4 bases, with 4 bases lying between them. Germline-derived CDR1 and CDR2 are SQVTM and ANQGSEA. CDR3 length: 11 residues. The CDR3 region has the DNA TGCAGCGTTGAAGAGGGGTACGAGCAGTACTTC. Its translation is CSVEEGYEQYF.

This clonotype has a count of ten or more. J is TRBJ2-3 and V is TRBV6-6; TRBD2 aligns across 9 bases. Per the germline V gene, CDR1 is MNHNY and CDR2 is SVGAGI (reference sequence). After removal of 6 bases from V and 7 bases from J, the junction contained 11 bases not matched to a gene. CDR3 length equals 15 residues. The CDR3 protein is CASSPVAGDQYTQYF. CDR3 bases: TGTGCCAGCAGCCCAGTAGCGGGGGATCAGTATACGCAGTATTTT.